This T cell receptor (beta chain) was captured by sequencing in a study of cytomegalovirus exposure and HLA in healthy donors. About the research overall: About 200 million T cells yielded more than 90 million unique TCR beta sequences, as an earlier analysis found.

PCR employed 60 Vbeta and 13 Jbeta primers. Sequencing used immunoSEQ multiplex PCR; TCRdb keeps in-frame clones, though not all of them. This sample yields about 160,000 clones, of which roughly four fifths are seen a single time; around 2.6% belongs to the top ten. This clone has a handful of counts. CDR3 length: 15 amino acids. Losses at the gene ends were 3 bases for V and 11 bases for J; bases not matched to a gene: 13. The germline CDR1 and CDR2 sequences are SNHLY and FYNNEI. The chain combines TRBV2 with TRBJ2-3; 8 bases map to TRBD2. The sequenced material came from PBMCs. The sequence was collected from a female donor in good health and CMV-seronegative. CDR3 bases: TGTGCCAGCAGTGATACTAGCGGAGCCCCTCTAGTGCAGTATTTT. This sequence encodes CASSDTSGAPLVQYF.